The T cell receptor (beta chain) under discussion was sequenced for a study of vaccination and CD4 T cells after COVID-19. Study-wide background: Participants were administered two doses of either the BNT162b2 or the mRNA-1273 vaccine.

TCRdb reanalysed the PCR reads using MiXCR and keeps one entry per CDR3 protein. The sample yields just over 20,000 distinct CDR3 sequences, under 60% seen once. Trimming pared 0 bases from V and 5 bases from J, leaving 12 bases between. This CDR3 is 15 amino acids long. The germline V gene encodes CDR1 MNHEY and CDR2 SVGAGI. The table lists this clonotype with a few counts. The sample was CD4+ T cells from blood, taken before SARS-CoV-2 vaccination. The receptor was isolated from a human donor who had recovered from COVID-19. V is TRBV6-5 and J is TRBJ2-3; possibly TRBD2 for D (5 bases). The CDR3 is CASSYSRAPGDTQYF. The CDR3 DNA follows: TGTGCCAGCAGTTACTCGAGGGCGCCCGGAGATACGCAGTATTTT.